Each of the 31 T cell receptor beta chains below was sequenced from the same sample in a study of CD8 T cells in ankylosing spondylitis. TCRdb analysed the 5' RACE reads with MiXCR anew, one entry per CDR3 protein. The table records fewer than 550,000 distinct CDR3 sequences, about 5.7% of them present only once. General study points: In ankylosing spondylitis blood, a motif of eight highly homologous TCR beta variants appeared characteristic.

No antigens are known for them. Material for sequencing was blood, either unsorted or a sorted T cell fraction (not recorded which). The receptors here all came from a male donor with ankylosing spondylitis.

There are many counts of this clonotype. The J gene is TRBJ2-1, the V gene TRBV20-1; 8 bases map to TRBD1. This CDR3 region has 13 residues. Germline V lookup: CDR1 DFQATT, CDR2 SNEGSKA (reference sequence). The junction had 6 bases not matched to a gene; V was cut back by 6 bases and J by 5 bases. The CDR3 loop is CSAPGQADNEQFF. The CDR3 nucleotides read TGCAGTGCACCGGGACAGGCTGACAATGAGCAGTTCTTC.

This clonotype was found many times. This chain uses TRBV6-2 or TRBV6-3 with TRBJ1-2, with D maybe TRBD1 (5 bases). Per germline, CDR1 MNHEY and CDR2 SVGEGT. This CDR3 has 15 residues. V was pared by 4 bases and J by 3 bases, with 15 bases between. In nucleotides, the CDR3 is TGTGCCAGCAGTTCCGAATGGGACCTCTACTATGGCTACACCTTC. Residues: CASSSEWDLYYGYTF.

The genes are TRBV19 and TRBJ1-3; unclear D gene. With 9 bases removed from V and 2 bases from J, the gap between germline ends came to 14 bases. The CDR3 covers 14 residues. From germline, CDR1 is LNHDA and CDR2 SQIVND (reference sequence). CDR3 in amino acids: CASRGGGPGNTIYF. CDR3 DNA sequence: TGTGCCAGCCGAGGTGGAGGACCTGGAAACACCATATATTTT.

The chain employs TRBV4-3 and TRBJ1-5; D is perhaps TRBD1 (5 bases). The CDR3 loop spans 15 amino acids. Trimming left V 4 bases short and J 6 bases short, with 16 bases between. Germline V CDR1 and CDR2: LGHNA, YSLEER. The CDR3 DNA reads TGCGCCAGCAGCCTCTCGATCGGGGGAATTCAGCCCCAGCATTTT. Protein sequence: CASSLSIGGIQPQHF.

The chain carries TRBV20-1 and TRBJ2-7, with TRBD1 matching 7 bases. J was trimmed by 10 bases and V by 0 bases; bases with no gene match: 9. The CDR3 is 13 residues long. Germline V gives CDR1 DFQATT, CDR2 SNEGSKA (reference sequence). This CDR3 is CSAREPSGQVQYF. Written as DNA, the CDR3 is TGCAGTGCTAGAGAGCCCTCCGGACAGGTTCAGTACTTC.

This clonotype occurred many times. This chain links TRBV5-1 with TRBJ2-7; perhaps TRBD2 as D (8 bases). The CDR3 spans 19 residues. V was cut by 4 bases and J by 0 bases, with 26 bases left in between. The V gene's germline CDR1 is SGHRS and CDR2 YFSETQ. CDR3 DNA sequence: TGCGCCAGCAGCGGGAACAGGGGTGAGGGCGGGAGGACCTCCTACGAGCAGTACTTC. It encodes CASSGNRGEGGRTSYEQYF.

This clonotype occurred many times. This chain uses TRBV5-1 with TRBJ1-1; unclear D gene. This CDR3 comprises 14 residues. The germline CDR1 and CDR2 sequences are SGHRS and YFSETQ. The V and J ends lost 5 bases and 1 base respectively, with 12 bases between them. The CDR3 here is CASRYRDPNTEAFF. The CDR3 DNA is TGCGCCAGCAGGTACCGGGATCCGAACACTGAAGCTTTCTTT.

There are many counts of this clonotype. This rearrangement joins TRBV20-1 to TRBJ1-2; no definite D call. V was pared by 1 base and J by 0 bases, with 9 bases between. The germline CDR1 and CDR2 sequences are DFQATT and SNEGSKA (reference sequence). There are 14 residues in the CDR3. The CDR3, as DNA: TGCAGTGCTAGAGTCAGAGGGACTAACTATGGCTACACCTTC. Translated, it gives CSARVRGTNYGYTF.

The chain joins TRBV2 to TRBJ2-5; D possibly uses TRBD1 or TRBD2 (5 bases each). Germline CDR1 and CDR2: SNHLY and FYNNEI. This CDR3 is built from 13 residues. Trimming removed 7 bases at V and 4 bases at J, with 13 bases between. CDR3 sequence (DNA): TGTGCCAGCACCGGGGAGAGGGGAGAGACCCAGTACTTC. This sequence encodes CASTGERGETQYF.

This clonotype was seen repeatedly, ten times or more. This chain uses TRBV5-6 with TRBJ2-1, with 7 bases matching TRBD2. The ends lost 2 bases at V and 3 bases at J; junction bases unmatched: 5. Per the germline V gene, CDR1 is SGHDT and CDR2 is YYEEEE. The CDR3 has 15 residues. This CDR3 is CASSFRLAVYNEQFF. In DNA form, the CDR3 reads TGTGCCAGCAGCTTCCGGCTAGCGGTCTACAATGAGCAGTTCTTC.

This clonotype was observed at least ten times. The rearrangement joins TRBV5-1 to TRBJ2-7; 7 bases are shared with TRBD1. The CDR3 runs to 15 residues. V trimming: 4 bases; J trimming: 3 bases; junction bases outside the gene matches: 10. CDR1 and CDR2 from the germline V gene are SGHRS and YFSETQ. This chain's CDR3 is CASSGKSGTVYEQYF. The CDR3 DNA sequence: TGCGCCAGCAGCGGAAAATCCGGGACAGTCTACGAGCAGTACTTC.

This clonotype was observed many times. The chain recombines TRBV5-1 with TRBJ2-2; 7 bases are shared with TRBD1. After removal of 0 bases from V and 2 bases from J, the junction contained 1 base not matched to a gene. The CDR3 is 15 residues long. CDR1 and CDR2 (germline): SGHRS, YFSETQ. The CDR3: CASSLDRGNTGELFF. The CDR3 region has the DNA TGCGCCAGCAGCTTGGACAGGGGCAACACCGGGGAGCTGTTTTTT.

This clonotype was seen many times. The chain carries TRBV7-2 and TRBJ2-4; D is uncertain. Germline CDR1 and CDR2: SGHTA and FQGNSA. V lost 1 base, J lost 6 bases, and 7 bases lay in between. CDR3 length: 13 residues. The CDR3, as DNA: TGTGCCAGCAGCTTAGGTCGGGCAAACATTCAGTACTTC. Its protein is CASSLGRANIQYF.

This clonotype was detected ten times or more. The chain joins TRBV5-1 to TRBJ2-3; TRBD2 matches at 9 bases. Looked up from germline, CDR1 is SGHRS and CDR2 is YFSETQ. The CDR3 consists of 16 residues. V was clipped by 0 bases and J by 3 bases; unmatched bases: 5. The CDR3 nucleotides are TGCGCCAGCAGCTTGGTAGCGGGAGAGGAAACAGATACGCAGTATTTT. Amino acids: CASSLVAGEETDTQYF.

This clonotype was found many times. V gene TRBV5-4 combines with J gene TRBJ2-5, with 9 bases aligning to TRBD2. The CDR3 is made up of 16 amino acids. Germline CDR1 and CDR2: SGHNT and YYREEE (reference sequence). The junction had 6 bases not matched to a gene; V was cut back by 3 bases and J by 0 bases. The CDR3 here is CASSSPGLAYQETQYF. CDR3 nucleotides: TGTGCCAGCAGCTCGCCGGGACTAGCCTACCAAGAGACCCAGTACTTC.

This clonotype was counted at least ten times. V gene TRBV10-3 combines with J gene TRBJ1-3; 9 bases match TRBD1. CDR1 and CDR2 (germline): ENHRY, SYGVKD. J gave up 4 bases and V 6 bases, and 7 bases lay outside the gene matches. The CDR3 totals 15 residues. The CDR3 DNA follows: TGTGCCATCAGCGACACAGGGGGCCAAGGAAACACCATATATTTT. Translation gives CAISDTGGQGNTIYF.

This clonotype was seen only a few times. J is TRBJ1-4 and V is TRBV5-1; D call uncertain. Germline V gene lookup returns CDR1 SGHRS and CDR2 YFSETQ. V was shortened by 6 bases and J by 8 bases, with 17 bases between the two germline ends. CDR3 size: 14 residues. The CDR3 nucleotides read TGCGCCAGCACCAGGATTGGAGTCGGGGAAAAACTGTTTTTT. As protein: CASTRIGVGEKLFF.

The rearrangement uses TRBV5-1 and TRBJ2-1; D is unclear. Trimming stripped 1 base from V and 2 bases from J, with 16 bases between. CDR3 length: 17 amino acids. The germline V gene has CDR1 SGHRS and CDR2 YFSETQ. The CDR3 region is CASSLRAETAAYNEQFF. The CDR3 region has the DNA TGCGCCAGCAGCTTGCGGGCGGAGACGGCAGCCTACAATGAGCAGTTCTTC. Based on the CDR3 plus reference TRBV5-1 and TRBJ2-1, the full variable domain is KAGVTQTPRYLIKTRGQQVTLSCSPISGHRSVSWYQQTPGQGLQFLFEYFSETQRNKGNFPGRFSGRQFSNSRSEMNVSTLELGDSALYLCASSLRAETAAYNEQFFGPGTRLTVL.

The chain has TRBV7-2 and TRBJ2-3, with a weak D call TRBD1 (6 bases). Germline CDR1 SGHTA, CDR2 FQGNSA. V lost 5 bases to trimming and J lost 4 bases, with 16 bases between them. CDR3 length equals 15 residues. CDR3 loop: CASSAGTSGADTQYF. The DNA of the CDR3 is TGTGCCAGCAGCGCCGGGACAAGCGGAGCAGATACGCAGTATTTT.

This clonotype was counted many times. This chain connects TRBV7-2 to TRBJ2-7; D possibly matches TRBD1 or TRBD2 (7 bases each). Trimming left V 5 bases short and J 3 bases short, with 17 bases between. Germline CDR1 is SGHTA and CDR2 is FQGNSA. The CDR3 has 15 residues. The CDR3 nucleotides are TGTGCCAGCAGCCCAGGGGGGGACACCCTCTACGAGCAGTACTTC. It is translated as CASSPGGDTLYEQYF.

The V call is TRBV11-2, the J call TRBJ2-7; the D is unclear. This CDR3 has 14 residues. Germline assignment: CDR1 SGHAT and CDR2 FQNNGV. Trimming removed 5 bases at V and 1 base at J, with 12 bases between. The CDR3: CASSTLGQSYEQYF. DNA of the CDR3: TGTGCCAGCAGCACCCTGGGCCAATCCTACGAGCAGTACTTC.

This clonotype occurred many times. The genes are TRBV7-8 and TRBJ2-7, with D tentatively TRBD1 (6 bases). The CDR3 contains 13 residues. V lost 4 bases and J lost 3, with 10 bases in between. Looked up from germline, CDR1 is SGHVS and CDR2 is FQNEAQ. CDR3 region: CASSSGQLYEQYF. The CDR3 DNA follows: TGTGCCAGCAGCTCCGGACAGCTCTACGAGCAGTACTTC. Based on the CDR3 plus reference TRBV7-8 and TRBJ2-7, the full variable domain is GAGVSQSPRYKVAKRGQDVALRCDPISGHVSLFWYQQALGQGPEFLTYFQNEAQLDKSGLPSDRFFAERPEGSVSTLKIQRTQQEDSAVYLCASSSGQLYEQYFGPGTRLTVT.

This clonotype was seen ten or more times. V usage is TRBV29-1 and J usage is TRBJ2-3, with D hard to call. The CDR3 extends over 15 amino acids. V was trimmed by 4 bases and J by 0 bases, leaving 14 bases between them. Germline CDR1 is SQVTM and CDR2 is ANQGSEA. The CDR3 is CSVGAHIRSTDTQYF. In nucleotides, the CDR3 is TGCAGCGTTGGGGCCCACATTCGGAGCACAGATACGCAGTATTTT.

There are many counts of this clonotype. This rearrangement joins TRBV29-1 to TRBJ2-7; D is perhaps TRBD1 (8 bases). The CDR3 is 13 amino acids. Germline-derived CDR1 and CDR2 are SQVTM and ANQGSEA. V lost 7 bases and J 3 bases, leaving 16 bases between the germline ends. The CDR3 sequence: CSAGGQGGYEQYF. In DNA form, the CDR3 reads TGCAGCGCGGGAGGACAGGGCGGCTACGAGCAGTACTTC.

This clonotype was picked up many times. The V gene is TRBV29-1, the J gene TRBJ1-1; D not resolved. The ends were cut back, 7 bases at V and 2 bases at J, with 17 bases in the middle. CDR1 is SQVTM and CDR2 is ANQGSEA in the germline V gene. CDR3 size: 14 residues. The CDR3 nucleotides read TGCAGCGGAGTATCCGGACGGACTAACACTGAAGCTTTCTTT. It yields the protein CSGVSGRTNTEAFF.

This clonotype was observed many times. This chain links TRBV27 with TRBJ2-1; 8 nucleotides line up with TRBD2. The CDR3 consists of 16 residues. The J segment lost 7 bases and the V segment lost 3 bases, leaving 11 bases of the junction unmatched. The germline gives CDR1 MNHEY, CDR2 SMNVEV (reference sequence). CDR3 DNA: TGTGCCAGCAGTTTCAATTACCCCGGGGGGGGGAATGAGCAGTTCTTC. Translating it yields CASSFNYPGGGNEQFF.

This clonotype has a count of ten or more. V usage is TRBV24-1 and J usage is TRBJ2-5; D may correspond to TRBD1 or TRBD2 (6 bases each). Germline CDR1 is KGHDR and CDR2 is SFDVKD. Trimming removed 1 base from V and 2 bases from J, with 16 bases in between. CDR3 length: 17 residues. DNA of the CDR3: TGTGCCACCAGTGATTTCGCGGGACACTGGGGTCAAGAGACCCAGTACTTC. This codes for CATSDFAGHWGQETQYF.

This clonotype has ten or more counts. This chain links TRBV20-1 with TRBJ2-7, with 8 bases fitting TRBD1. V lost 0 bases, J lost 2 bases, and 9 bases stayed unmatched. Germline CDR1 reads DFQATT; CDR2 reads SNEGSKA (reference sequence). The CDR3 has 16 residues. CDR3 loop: CSARDFTGTGPYEQYF. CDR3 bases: TGCAGTGCTAGAGACTTCACCGGGACAGGACCCTACGAGCAGTACTTC.

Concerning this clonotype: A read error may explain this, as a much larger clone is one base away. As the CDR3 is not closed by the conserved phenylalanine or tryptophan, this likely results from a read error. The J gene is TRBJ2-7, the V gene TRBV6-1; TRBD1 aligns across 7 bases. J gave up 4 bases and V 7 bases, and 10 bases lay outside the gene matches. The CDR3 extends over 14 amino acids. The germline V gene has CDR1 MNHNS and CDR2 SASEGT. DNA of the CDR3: TGTGCCAGCACCCGGGACAGACCCACGTACGAGCAGTACATC. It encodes CASTRDRPTYEQYI.

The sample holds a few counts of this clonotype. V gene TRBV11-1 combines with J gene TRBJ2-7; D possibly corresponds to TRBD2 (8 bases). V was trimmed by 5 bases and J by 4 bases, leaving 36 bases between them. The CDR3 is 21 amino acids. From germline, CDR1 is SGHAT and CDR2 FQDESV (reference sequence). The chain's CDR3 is CASSAQPGQKIPSGRMYEQYF. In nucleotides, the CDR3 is TGTGCCAGCAGCGCCCAACCGGGACAGAAAATTCCAAGCGGGAGAATGTACGAGCAGTACTTC.

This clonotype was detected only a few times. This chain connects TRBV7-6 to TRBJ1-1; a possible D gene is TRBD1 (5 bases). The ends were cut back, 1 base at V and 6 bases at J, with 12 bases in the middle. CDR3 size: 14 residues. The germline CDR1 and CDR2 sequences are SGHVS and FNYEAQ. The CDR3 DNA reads TGTGCCAGCAGCTTAGTTCAGGGCCCTTCTGAAGCTTTCTTT. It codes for CASSLVQGPSEAFF.